Listed here are 23 T cell receptor beta chains from one sample, sequenced in a study of identical twins. A single record per CDR3 protein comes from TCRdb applying MiXCR to the 5' RACE reads. The top ten hold 0.44% of the sample, which has just under 550,000 distinct CDR3 sequences, approximately 16% seen once. The same specimen was also included in a second study, on yellow fever vaccine responses in identical twins.

Sequenced input: CD4+ T cells sorted from blood. The receptors originated from a woman between 18 and 29 years old in good health.

In its sample, this clonotype was seen a few times. The genes are TRBV6-1 and TRBJ1-1, with D perhaps matching TRBD1 (5 bases). With 8 bases removed from V and 4 bases from J, the gap between germline ends came to 17 bases. This CDR3 region has 14 residues. Germline assignment: CDR1 MNHNS and CDR2 SASEGT. The CDR3 reads CASGTQGGVTEAFF. The CDR3 DNA follows: TGTGCCAGCGGAACTCAGGGAGGGGTCACTGAAGCTTTCTTT.

This clonotype was counted a few times. J is TRBJ2-1 and V is TRBV20-1; 11 bases match TRBD2. V lost 1 base to trimming and J lost 6 bases; unmatched junction nucleotides: 14. Germline lookup yields CDR1 DFQATT and CDR2 SNEGSKA (reference sequence). This CDR3 has 18 amino acids. Here the CDR3 reads CSARGSGRAVTNGNEQFF. CDR3 nucleotide sequence: TGCAGTGCTAGAGGTAGCGGGAGGGCCGTTACGAACGGCAATGAGCAGTTCTTC.

V and J are TRBV5-1 and TRBJ2-1; tentative D call: TRBD2 (5 bases). Germline V lookup: CDR1 SGHRS, CDR2 YFSETQ. This CDR3 has 16 amino acids. Between the trimmed V and J ends, which lost 1 base and 8 bases, there was a span of 19 bases. The CDR3 spells CASSLTPGIDLDEQFF. CDR3 in DNA: TGCGCCAGCAGCTTGACTCCCGGGATCGATCTCGATGAGCAGTTCTTC.

This sequence joins TRBV6-1 and TRBJ2-7; D possibly uses TRBD1 or TRBD2 (6 bases each). V was pared by 5 bases and J by 4 bases, with 15 bases between. This CDR3 comprises 14 residues. In germline, CDR1 is MNHNS, CDR2 SASEGT. The chain's CDR3 is CASSLSIGGYEQYF. Written as DNA, the CDR3 is TGTGCCAGCAGTCTCTCCATAGGGGGGTACGAGCAGTACTTC.

In this sample, this clonotype turned up a few times. This chain links TRBV12-5 with TRBJ2-1; weak D call: TRBD1 (5 bases). Trimming removed 9 bases at V and 1 base at J, with 10 bases between. The CDR3 extends over 13 amino acids. The germline gives CDR1 LGHNT, CDR2 FRNRAP. CDR3: CASGQGSYNEQFF. The CDR3 DNA is TGTGCTAGCGGGCAGGGATCCTACAATGAGCAGTTCTTC.

This clonotype has more than one count but fewer than ten. J is TRBJ2-7 and V is TRBV11-1; 8 nucleotides agree with TRBD1. The CDR3 runs 16 residues. The germline V gene encodes CDR1 SGHAT and CDR2 FQDESV (reference sequence). Losses at the gene ends were 5 bases for V and 2 bases for J; bases not matched to a gene: 11. The CDR3: CASSPKTGTGAYEQYF. For the CDR3, the DNA is TGTGCCAGCAGCCCCAAAACCGGGACAGGAGCCTACGAGCAGTACTTC. Full variable domain (missing parts from reference TRBV11-1 and TRBJ2-7): EAEVAQSPRYKITEKSQAVAFWCDPISGHATLYWYRQILGQGPELLVQFQDESVVDDSQLPKDRFSAERLKGVDSTLKIQPAELGDSAMYLCASSPKTGTGAYEQYFGPGTRLTVT.

The table lists this clonotype with many counts. The chain has TRBV6-6 and TRBJ1-5; maybe TRBD1 (6 bases). The CDR3 covers 13 residues. V dropped 9 bases and J dropped 1 base, with 10 bases sitting between them. Germline V gene data show CDR1 as MNHNY and CDR2 as SVGAGI (reference sequence). CDR3 protein: CASSDRSNQPQHF. The CDR3 DNA reads TGTGCCAGTTCGGACAGAAGCAATCAGCCCCAGCATTTT.

The chain couples TRBV5-1 to TRBJ1-6; D may be TRBD1 (5 bases). The V gene's germline CDR1 is SGHRS and CDR2 YFSETQ. The V and J ends lost 5 bases and 6 bases respectively, with 12 bases between them. This CDR3 contains 14 residues. The CDR3 nucleotides are TGCGCCAGCAGTTACGACAGAGTTAATTCACCCCTCCACTTT. The encoded protein is CASSYDRVNSPLHF.

The gene calls are TRBV2 and TRBJ2-2; D gene uncertain. This CDR3 is 12 amino acids long. V gave up 8 bases and J gave up 7 bases, with 11 bases separating them. Germline loops: CDR1 SNHLY, CDR2 FYNNEI. CDR3 DNA: TGTGCCAGCCTGAAGGGCAACGGGGAGCTGTTTTTT. Amino acid sequence: CASLKGNGELFF.

This clonotype was counted only a few times. The rearrangement uses TRBV5-4 and TRBJ2-3; 10 nucleotides match TRBD1. Germline CDR1 and CDR2: SGHNT and YYREEE (reference sequence). The CDR3 runs to 22 residues. The J segment lost 4 bases and the V segment lost 1 base, leaving 24 bases of the junction unmatched. The CDR3 bases are TGTGCCAGCAGCTTGCCCTGGGACAGGGGTTTCTTAACGGCTGGGCGGGCAGATACGCAGTATTTT. Its protein product is CASSLPWDRGFLTAGRADTQYF.

The sample holds many counts of this clonotype. V and J are TRBV7-9 and TRBJ1-1; D gene uncertain. Looked up from germline, CDR1 is SEHNR and CDR2 is FQNEAQ (reference sequence). This CDR3 contains 11 residues. V lost 3 bases and J lost 5, with 4 bases in between. CDR3 loop: CASSFGTEAFF. DNA for the CDR3: TGTGCCAGCAGCTTTGGAACTGAAGCTTTCTTT.

The gene calls are TRBV4-1 and TRBJ2-3, with D tentatively TRBD1 (5 bases). The CDR3 spans 16 residues. Trimming took 5 bases from V and 0 from J, leaving 15 bases between them. CDR1 is MGHRA, CDR2 YSYEKL, per germline. The CDR3 here is CASSLGEGKSTDTQYF. The DNA of the CDR3 is TGCGCCAGCAGCTTAGGGGAAGGCAAGAGCACAGATACGCAGTATTTT.

The chain employs TRBV9 and TRBJ2-5; D is unclear. The CDR3 totals 13 residues. Deletions cut 3 bases from V and 9 bases from J, with 15 bases between. Germline values: CDR1 SGDLS, CDR2 YYNGEE. The DNA of the CDR3 is TGTGCCAGCAGCGAAGACCCAAGGGCTGCCCAGTACTTC. It translates to CASSEDPRAAQYF.

V usage is TRBV6-1 and J usage is TRBJ1-5; 11 bases are shared with TRBD1. V shed 6 bases and J 6 bases; nucleotides not matched to a gene: 7. The CDR3 has 15 amino acids. Looked up from germline, CDR1 is MNHNS and CDR2 is SASEGT. The CDR3 loop reads CASSDGQGASQPQHF. In DNA, the CDR3 is TGTGCCAGCAGCGACGGACAGGGGGCCTCTCAGCCCCAGCATTTT.

This rearrangement joins TRBV29-1 to TRBJ2-7; 8 bases are a match to TRBD1. The CDR3 runs 12 residues. Germline V CDR1 and CDR2: SQVTM, ANQGSEA. The J segment lost 3 bases and the V segment lost 6 bases, leaving 4 bases of the junction unmatched. CDR3 coding DNA: TGCAGCGTCTATGACAGGGGCTACGAGCAGTACTTC. Protein product: CSVYDRGYEQYF.

This clonotype occurred many times. The chain recombines TRBV10-3 with TRBJ2-5, with 7 bases aligning to TRBD2. Looked up from germline, CDR1 is ENHRY and CDR2 is SYGVKD. CDR3 length: 17 amino acids. The ends lost 4 bases at V and 6 bases at J; junction bases unmatched: 17. The CDR3 region is CAISVDPGGPTIKTQYF. CDR3 nucleotides: TGTGCCATCAGTGTGGACCCGGGGGGACCAACTATAAAGACCCAGTACTTC.

J is TRBJ2-7 and V is TRBV11-3; 11 nucleotides match TRBD2. The CDR3 length is 15 residues. The V gene's germline CDR1 is SGHNT and CDR2 YENEEA. J gave up 3 bases and V 4 bases, and 5 bases lay outside the gene matches. The CDR3 DNA is TGTGCCAGCAGCTGGACCGGGACTAGCGGCTACGAGCAGTACTTC. Translating gives CASSWTGTSGYEQYF.

This clonotype was detected many times. The gene calls are TRBV20-1 and TRBJ2-1; 15 bases line up with TRBD2. Per germline, CDR1 DFQATT and CDR2 SNEGSKA (reference sequence). The CDR3 sequence is 17 residues long. V shed 7 bases and J 2 bases; nucleotides not matched to a gene: 9. CDR3 sequence reads: CSVPIGTSGRTYNEQFF. CDR3 in DNA: TGCAGTGTTCCGATCGGGACTAGCGGGAGGACCTACAATGAGCAGTTCTTC.

This chain links TRBV6-5 with TRBJ2-1; 7 nucleotides match TRBD2. Germline V lookup: CDR1 MNHEY, CDR2 SVGAGI. Trimming at V came to 6 bases and at J to 9 bases, leaving 5 bases not matched to a gene. The CDR3 sequence is 12 residues long. The CDR3, as DNA: TGTGCCAGCAGCGGAGCGGGGCCTGAGCAGTTCTTC. Translated: CASSGAGPEQFF.

This clonotype was detected many times. The rearrangement joins TRBV29-1 to TRBJ2-3; 9 bases are a match to TRBD2. Looked up from germline, CDR1 is SQVTM and CDR2 is ANQGSEA. The CDR3 length is 16 residues. The ends lost 6 bases at V and 0 bases at J; junction bases unmatched: 10. The CDR3 coding sequence is TGCAGCGTGGTTCGACTAGCGGTAACTAGCACAGATACGCAGTATTTT. It encodes CSVVRLAVTSTDTQYF.

The chain has TRBV3-1 and TRBJ1-4; 7 bases align to TRBD1. This CDR3 region has 18 residues. CDR1 is LGHDT, CDR2 YNNKEL, per germline (reference sequence). Unmatched junction bases numbered 11, after V lost 0 bases and J lost 4 bases. The CDR3 DNA sequence: TGTGCCAGCAGCCAAGAGGAGATAGGGGGCCGGTTTAATGAAAAACTGTTTTTT. Its protein product is CASSQEEIGGRFNEKLFF.

This clonotype appeared a few times. The CDR3 DNA is TGTGCCAGCAGCCAAGTCAATTCCGGACTCCGACCCCACGAGCAGTACTTC. This translates into CASSQVNSGLRPHEQYF. The chain has TRBV3-1 and TRBJ2-7, with D possibly being TRBD2 (5 bases). CDR3 length: 17 residues. Looked up from germline, CDR1 is LGHDT and CDR2 is YNNKEL (reference sequence). V was cut by 1 base and J by 5 bases, with 21 bases left in between.

This clonotype was detected many times. V is TRBV29-1 and J is TRBJ2-7, with TRBD1 matching over 10 bases. J lost 7 bases, V lost 7 bases, and 10 bases had no gene match. CDR1 and CDR2 (germline): SQVTM, ANQGSEA. The CDR3 is 13 amino acids. The CDR3 spells CSGTGTGVGEQYF. The CDR3 coding sequence is TGCAGCGGAACCGGGACAGGGGTCGGGGAGCAGTACTTC.